This entry features one TCR beta chain sequence. This specimen belongs to a study of T cell responses to AZD1222 COVID-19 vaccine. This table comes from immunoSEQ multiplex PCR, and its TCRdb copy is limited to in-frame clones, with some not included. In the table there are 130,000 or so clones, around 94% of which are singletons. Germline values: CDR1 SGHTA, CDR2 FQGNSA. The CDR3 is 12 residues long. With 4 bases removed from V and 8 bases from J, the gap between germline ends came to 9 bases. The chain employs TRBV7-2 and TRBJ2-1, with D perhaps TRBD1 (5 bases). The receptor comes from an adult in good health. Sequencing was performed on peripheral blood, taken on day 0 of AZD1222 vaccination. The CDR3 DNA sequence: TGTGCCAGCAGCTACAGGAGAGATGAGCAGTTCTTC. Translated: CASSYRRDEQFF.